The T cell receptor (beta chain) under discussion was sequenced for a study of blood T cell repertoires in COVID-19. About the research overall: Samples representing acute and convalescent COVID-19 were sourced from the United States, Italy and Spain. T cells, B-cell-depleted T cells, or PBMCs provided the cDNA or gDNA that served as material.

Enrolled during active infection, Seattle patients were then followed longitudinally. The CDR3 is 15 amino acids. V was trimmed by 3 bases and J by 3 bases, leaving 15 bases between them. In germline, CDR1 is SGHTA, CDR2 FQGNSA. Methods used by the authors: Nucleated cell number was recorded as an estimate derived from reference gene primer amplification. Libraries were prepared by immunoSEQ multiplex PCR; TCRdb keeps only in-frame clonotypes and omits some of them. D and trimming come from the DNA, and the V and J calls and clone size come from that table. The data hold about 56,000 clones, with 75% to 90% observed a single time.

The receptor comes from a woman aged 55-75 years with COVID-19, enrolled during active disease. V and J are TRBV7-2 and TRBJ2-7; TRBD1 might be the D (5 bases). The specimen sequenced was peripheral blood. The DNA for the CDR3 is TGTGCCAGCAGCTTTGGGCAGGGTCAAGGCTACGAGCAGTACTTC. It codes for CASSFGQGQGYEQYF.